The source of this T cell receptor beta chain is a study of blood T cell repertoires in COVID-19. Study-level background: The origin of the acute and convalescent COVID-19 samples was the United States, Italy and Spain. PBMCs, B-cell-depleted T cells, or T cells provided the cDNA or gDNA that made up the material.

How the authors handled the data: Scientists estimated how many nucleated cells there were by amplifying reference gene primers. The data were produced by immunoSEQ multiplex PCR, yet TCRdb's version contains in-frame clones alone and is incomplete. V and J calls plus clone size are reproduced from that table; the DNA served to infer D and trimming. This table has 300,000 to 400,000 clones, roughly 88% appearing once. V lost 1 base and J 1 base, leaving 10 bases between the germline ends. The CDR3 contains 14 residues. Looked up from germline, CDR1 is GTSNPN and CDR2 is SVGIG (reference sequence). Those enrolled in Seattle joined during active infection and were followed longitudinally afterward.

Sequenced input: peripheral blood. The receptor was derived from a woman aged 25-40 years with COVID-19, enrolled during active disease. The chain employs TRBV30 and TRBJ1-1, with D tentatively TRBD1 (6 bases). DNA for the CDR3: TGTGCCTGGAGTGGAGGACAGAAGAACACTGAAGCTTTCTTT. Protein: CAWSGGQKNTEAFF.